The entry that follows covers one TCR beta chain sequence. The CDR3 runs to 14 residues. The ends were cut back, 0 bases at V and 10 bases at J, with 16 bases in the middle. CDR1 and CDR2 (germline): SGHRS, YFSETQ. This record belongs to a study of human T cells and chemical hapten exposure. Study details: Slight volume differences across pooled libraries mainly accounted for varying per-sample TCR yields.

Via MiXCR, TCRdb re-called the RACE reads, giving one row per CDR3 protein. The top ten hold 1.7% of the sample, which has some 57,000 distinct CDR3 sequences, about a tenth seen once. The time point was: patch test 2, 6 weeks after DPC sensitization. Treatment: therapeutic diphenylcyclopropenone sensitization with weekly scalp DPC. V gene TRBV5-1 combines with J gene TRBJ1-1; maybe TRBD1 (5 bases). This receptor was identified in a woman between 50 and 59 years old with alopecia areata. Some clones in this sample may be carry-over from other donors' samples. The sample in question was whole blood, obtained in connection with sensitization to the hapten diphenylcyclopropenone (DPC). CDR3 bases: TGCGCCAGCAGCTTGGTTCCGCCGGCAGGGAGAGCTTTCTTT. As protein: CASSLVPPAGRAFF.